The 8 T cell receptor beta chains presented below share a single source sample, sequenced in a study of T cells in Graves' hyperthyroidism and ophthalmopathy (dated by TCRdb to the late 2010s). Preparation of the library involved multiplex PCR. The instrument given in TCRdb is Illumina HiSeq 2000. TCR beta CDR3 regions were amplified from RNA transcripts. The first round of RT-PCR for the TCR CDR3 was performed with the HTBI primer set and the Qiagen OneStep RT-PCR kit. TCRdb redid the processing of the public reads, applying fastp at Q25 and MiXCR, and retained in-frame beta chains. Merged by CDR3 protein, the rows form single entries marked with the most common genes and DNA. The sample data list hundreds of thousands of distinct CDR3 sequences, and 11% to 15% of these were observed just once. Around 28% of the sample goes to the ten largest clones. Material: blood. The receptors here all came from a middle-aged man with Graves' ophthalmopathy.

V usage is TRBV29-1 and J usage is TRBJ2-7; D could derive from TRBD1 or TRBD2 (5 bases each). Germline CDR1 SQVTM, CDR2 ANQGSEA. The CDR3 totals 14 residues. Trimming took off 4 bases at V and 1 base at J, with 14 bases between the two ends. CDR3 in DNA: TGCAGCGTTGTTTCCCCGGGACCATCCTACGAGCAGTACTTC. This gives the protein CSVVSPGPSYEQYF.

The sample holds many counts of this clonotype. This chain links TRBV2 with TRBJ1-6; D unclear. There are 13 residues in the CDR3. Per the germline V gene, CDR1 is SNHLY and CDR2 is FYNNEI. Trimming left V 7 bases short and J 9 bases short, with 13 bases between. CDR3 bases: TGTGCCAGCAAGTCAGAGGAGGGTTCACCCCTCCACTTT. Its protein is CASKSEEGSPLHF.

This clonotype was detected many times. The DNA for the CDR3 is TGCAGTGCTCTCGGGACTAGCGGGCTCGAGCAGTACTTC. It encodes CSALGTSGLEQYF. The V call is TRBV20-1, the J call TRBJ2-7, with TRBD2 matching 12 bases. Germline trimming cut 5 bases from V and 6 bases from J; bases unmatched to any gene: 5. CDR1 is DFQATT, CDR2 SNEGSKA, per germline (reference sequence). The CDR3 loop spans 13 amino acids.

This clonotype was counted at least ten times. The chain links TRBV20-1 to TRBJ2-1; 14 positions match TRBD2. Germline lookup yields CDR1 DFQATT and CDR2 SNEGSKA (reference sequence). The CDR3 loop spans 16 amino acids. Germline trimming cut 6 bases from V and 0 bases from J; bases unmatched to any gene: 4. The CDR3 region is CSAKTSGRASYNEQFF. As DNA, the CDR3 is TGCAGTGCCAAGACTAGCGGGAGGGCCTCCTACAATGAGCAGTTCTTC.

The V call is TRBV25-1, the J call TRBJ1-2; D not resolved. The V gene lost 7 bases and the J gene lost 6 bases, with 12 bases spanning the gap. CDR1 and CDR2 from the germline V gene are MGHDK and SYGVNS. This CDR3 has 12 residues. CDR3 bases: TGTGCCAGCAACTGGGGTGGGGATGGCTACACCTTC. Its protein is CASNWGGDGYTF.

The chain uses TRBV29-1 and TRBJ1-4, with a possible D match to TRBD1 (6 bases). CDR3 length equals 11 residues. CDR1 is SQVTM, CDR2 ANQGSEA, per germline. Trimming stripped 6 bases from V and 5 bases from J, with 7 bases between. This chain's CDR3 is CSVGTNEKLFF. Written as DNA, the CDR3 is TGCAGCGTAGGGACAAATGAAAAACTGTTTTTT.

This chain uses TRBV30 with TRBJ2-7; D may be TRBD2 (6 bases). Trimming removed 3 bases from V and 4 bases from J, with 19 bases in between. Germline V lookup: CDR1 GTSNPN, CDR2 SVGIG (reference sequence). The CDR3 contains 15 residues. This CDR3 reads CAWRTVGVGTYEQYF. As DNA, the CDR3 is TGTGCCTGGAGGACCGTAGGGGTCGGGACTTACGAGCAGTACTTC.

The V call is TRBV5-1, the J call TRBJ1-2, with D perhaps TRBD1 (5 bases). V was trimmed by 0 bases and J by 2 bases, leaving 14 bases between them. CDR1 is SGHRS and CDR2 is YFSETQ in the germline V gene. There are 16 residues in the CDR3. The CDR3 region is CASSLGSVGGNYGYTF. In DNA form, the CDR3 reads TGCGCCAGCAGCTTGGGATCGGTGGGGGGGAACTATGGCTACACCTTC.